These 26 T cell receptor beta chains came from one sample sequenced in a study of blood T cells in healthy people across ages. PCR was performed a second time for about 6 to 12 cycles using a sample-barcoded 5' primer and a J-beta primer mix. TCRdb re-called the 5' RACE reads through MiXCR, storing one row per CDR3 protein. The table has just under 750,000 distinct CDR3 sequences, 22% seen once. Material: blood. The receptors shown here come from a man between 65 and 85 years old in good health.

V is TRBV30 and J is TRBJ1-4; D not certain. This CDR3 comprises 12 residues. Germline V CDR1 and CDR2: GTSNPN, SVGIG (reference sequence). V lost 2 bases to trimming and J lost 5 bases, with 6 bases between them. CDR3 sequence (DNA): TGTGCCTGGAGTACCCTGAATGAAAAACTGTTTTTT. This codes for CAWSTLNEKLFF.

V is TRBV25-1 and J is TRBJ1-1; D perhaps matches TRBD1 (5 bases). Trimming took off 10 bases at V and 5 bases at J, with 17 bases between the two ends. The CDR3 covers 13 residues. Germline V gene sequence: CDR1 MGHDK, CDR2 SYGVNS. The CDR3 region is CATRTPSGTEAFF. The CDR3 DNA is TGTGCCACCCGGACACCTTCAGGTACTGAAGCTTTCTTT. Full variable domain (rest looked up from reference TRBV25-1 and TRBJ1-1): EADIYQTPRYLVIGTGKKITLECSQTMGHDKMYWYQQDPGMELHLIHYSYGVNSTEKGDLSSESTVSRIRTEHFPLTLESARPSHTSQYLCATRTPSGTEAFFGQGTRLTVV.

This clonotype was recorded a few times. V is TRBV20-1 and J is TRBJ2-5, with 7 bases lining up with TRBD1. The J call is in doubt because the DNA end fits TRBJ2-7 better. CDR3 length equals 15 residues. Germline V gives CDR1 DFQATT, CDR2 SNEGSKA (reference sequence). As DNA, the CDR3 is TGCAGTGCTAGAGTCTTGGGACAGCTCTCCTACGAGCAGTACGTC. Translating it yields CSARVLGQLSYEQYV.

This chain uses TRBV28 with TRBJ2-7; TRBD1 aligns across 12 bases. J was trimmed by 3 bases and V by 5 bases; bases with no gene match: 11. The CDR3 sequence is 17 residues long. Germline V gene data show CDR1 as MDHEN and CDR2 as SYDVKM. The CDR3 DNA reads as TGTGCCAGCAGTCCCGGCCCCGGGACAGGGGGCTACTACGAGCAGTACTTC. Protein sequence: CASSPGPGTGGYYEQYF.

The chain is built from TRBV7-7 and TRBJ2-3; D uncertain. CDR3 length equals 15 residues. Germline V gene lookup returns CDR1 SSHAT and CDR2 FNYEAQ (reference sequence). V lost 5 bases, J lost 2 bases, and 14 bases lay in between. The CDR3 sequence is CASSPQPGPTDTQYF. Written as DNA, the CDR3 is TGTGCCAGCAGCCCCCAACCGGGCCCCACAGATACGCAGTATTTT.

This chain links TRBV6-6 with TRBJ1-1; TRBD1 might be the D (6 bases). The CDR3 has 13 residues. Trimming cost V 6 bases and J 11 bases, with 19 bases left between them. Per the germline V gene, CDR1 is MNHNY and CDR2 is SVGAGI (reference sequence). The CDR3 DNA reads TGTGCCAGCAGAAGAAATGACAGGCTGAGCGCTTTCTTT. Amino acids: CASRRNDRLSAFF.

This clonotype occurred a few times. This chain joins TRBV10-3 and TRBJ2-1, with 8 positions matching TRBD2. The CDR3 is 17 amino acids. In germline, CDR1 is ENHRY, CDR2 SYGVKD. Germline trimming cut 8 bases from V and 4 bases from J; bases unmatched to any gene: 16. The CDR3 loop reads CAIPTGRAGGFYNEQFF. The CDR3 bases are TGTGCCATCCCAACAGGCAGGGCGGGAGGATTTTACAATGAGCAGTTCTTC.

This clonotype came up many times. The chain recombines TRBV7-3 with TRBJ2-5, with 10 bases aligning to TRBD2. Germline CDR1 SGHTA, CDR2 FQGTGA. This CDR3 contains 15 residues. V gave up 5 bases and J gave up 3 bases; unmatched junction bases: 6. The CDR3 is CASSPQGLAEETQYF. As DNA, the CDR3 is TGTGCCAGCAGCCCTCAAGGACTAGCGGAAGAGACCCAGTACTTC. The variable domain in full, completed from reference TRBV7-3 and TRBJ2-5, reads GAGVSQTPSNKVTEKGKYVELRCDPISGHTALYWYRQSLGQGPEFLIYFQGTGAADDSGLPNDRFFAVRPEGSVSTLKIQRTERGDSAVYLCASSPQGLAEETQYFGPGTRLLVL.

The CDR3 nucleotides read TGTGCCAGCCTCGCGACAGGGACTGCGTGGTCACCCCTCCACTTT. It codes for CASLATGTAWSPLHF. The chain joins TRBV6-1 to TRBJ1-6, with 7 bases that match TRBD1. After removal of 8 bases from V and 10 bases from J, the junction contained 14 bases not matched to a gene. The germline gives CDR1 MNHNS, CDR2 SASEGT. The CDR3 is made up of 15 amino acids.

This clonotype has more than one count but fewer than ten. The chain carries TRBV12-3 or TRBV12-4 and TRBJ2-1; D gene unclear. This CDR3 has 14 amino acids. The V and J ends lost 3 bases and 7 bases respectively, with 13 bases between them. In DNA, the CDR3 is TGTGCCAGCAGTTTCTTCCTAGGTATGAATGAGCAGTTCTTC. Translating it yields CASSFFLGMNEQFF.

This clonotype was observed a few times. The chain has TRBV7-3 and TRBJ2-1; no firm D call. This CDR3 has 15 residues. Looked up from germline, CDR1 is SGHTA and CDR2 is FQGTGA. The V end was cut by 3 bases, the J end by 2 bases, with 11 bases between. CDR3 in DNA: TGTGCCAGCAGCTTGGATCCCTCCACCTACAATGAGCAGTTCTTC. Its translation: CASSLDPSTYNEQFF.

The rearrangement uses TRBV20-1 and TRBJ1-2; a possible D gene is TRBD1 (5 bases). Germline values: CDR1 DFQATT, CDR2 SNEGSKA (reference sequence). V was trimmed by 0 bases and J by 7 bases, leaving 12 bases between them. The CDR3 contains 13 residues. CDR3 bases: TGCAGTGCTAGAGACAGGGAGGCGTCTGGCTACACCTTC. This codes for CSARDREASGYTF.

This clonotype was observed a few times. This sequence joins TRBV5-1 and TRBJ2-1; 10 bases fit TRBD2. The CDR3 runs 16 residues. V lost 5 bases, J lost 5 bases, and 10 bases stayed unmatched. Germline CDR1 SGHRS, CDR2 YFSETQ. DNA of the CDR3: TGCGCCAGCAGATTAGTAAGCGGGAGGGCCCACAATGAGCAGTTCTTC. Translation gives CASRLVSGRAHNEQFF. The variable domain in full, with the rest retrieved from reference TRBV5-1 and TRBJ2-1, is KAGVTQTPRYLIKTRGQQVTLSCSPISGHRSVSWYQQTPGQGLQFLFEYFSETQRNKGNFPGRFSGRQFSNSRSEMNVSTLELGDSALYLCASRLVSGRAHNEQFFGPGTRLTVL.

This chain links TRBV15 with TRBJ1-2; 7 bases match TRBD1. Germline CDR1 LNHNV, CDR2 YYDKDF (reference sequence). The CDR3 runs 16 residues. V lost 0 bases and J lost 7; bases outside the gene matches: 11. The chain's CDR3 is CATSREISGGLGGYTF. Written as DNA, the CDR3 is TGTGCCACCAGCAGAGAAATCTCAGGGGGTCTCGGTGGCTACACCTTC. The full variable domain, with the rest looked up from reference TRBV15 and TRBJ1-2, is DAMVIQNPRYQVTQFGKPVTLSCSQTLNHNVMYWYQQKSSQAPKLLFHYYDKDFNNEADTPDNFQSRRPNTSFCFLDIRSPGLGDTAMYLCATSREISGGLGGYTFGSGTRLTVV.

A few counts support this clonotype. CDR3 nucleotides: TGTGCCAGCAGCTTAGAACGGAGAGCTTTCTTT. Its protein is CASSLERRAFF. The chain uses TRBV7-9 and TRBJ1-1, with D unclear. CDR1 and CDR2 from the germline V gene are SEHNR and FQNEAQ (reference sequence). V lost 1 base and J lost 10, with 7 bases in between. CDR3 length: 11 residues.

The chain employs TRBV5-1 and TRBJ2-3; the D gene is possibly TRBD2 (6 bases). The V end lost 9 bases, the J end lost 2 bases, and 16 bases lay between the germline ends. Germline CDR1 SGHRS, CDR2 YFSETQ. The CDR3 covers 14 residues. CDR3 sequence (DNA): TGCGCCACCCCTCTAGCGCTCCTCACAGATACGCAGTATTTT. Residues: CATPLALLTDTQYF.

The J gene is TRBJ2-3, the V gene TRBV20-1; D is possibly TRBD1 or TRBD2 (5 bases each). This CDR3 has 18 residues. CDR1 and CDR2 (germline): DFQATT, SNEGSKA (reference sequence). Trimming pared 5 bases from V and 3 bases from J, leaving 27 bases between. The CDR3 loop reads CSAPKLFQGELMTDTQYF. CDR3 in DNA: TGCAGTGCTCCGAAACTGTTCCAGGGAGAGCTTATGACAGATACGCAGTATTTT.

This clonotype was seen at least ten times. V usage is TRBV4-1 and J usage is TRBJ1-6; D not resolved. CDR3 size: 16 residues. Germline V CDR1 and CDR2: MGHRA, YSYEKL. With 0 bases removed from V and 8 bases from J, the gap between germline ends came to 14 bases. The CDR3 protein is CASSQDARFLDSPLHF. The CDR3 coding sequence is TGCGCCAGCAGCCAAGATGCACGATTTTTGGATTCACCCCTCCACTTT.

On this clonotype itself: A read error is likely, as this CDR3 ends without the conserved phenylalanine or tryptophan. The V and J genes are TRBV10-3 and TRBJ2-5; TRBD2 is a possible D gene (6 bases). In germline, CDR1 is ENHRY, CDR2 SYGVKD. The CDR3 loop spans 13 amino acids. Trimming shortened V by 8 bases and J by 11 bases, and 21 bases separated the two germline ends. The CDR3 loop reads CAIGRSMGGEQYV. The CDR3 DNA reads TGTGCCATCGGAAGGTCCATGGGGGGTGAGCAGTACGTC.

This clonotype was counted many times. The CDR3 bases are TGTGCCAGCAGCTCACGTACCGGGGAGCTGTTTTTT. This codes for CASSSRTGELFF. The chain links TRBV5-6 to TRBJ2-2; no clear D. V was shortened by 3 bases and J by 5 bases, with 5 bases between the two germline ends. The CDR3 totals 12 residues. The germline CDR1 and CDR2 sequences are SGHDT and YYEEEE.

The chain is built from TRBV20-1 and TRBJ1-2; D remains ambiguous. Trimming took off 5 bases at V and 7 bases at J, with 11 bases between the two ends. Per the germline V gene, CDR1 is DFQATT and CDR2 is SNEGSKA (reference sequence). CDR3 length equals 11 residues. CDR3 sequence reads: CSALPRSGYTF. In nucleotides, the CDR3 is TGCAGTGCTCTGCCCCGGTCTGGCTACACCTTC.

The chain employs TRBV29-1 and TRBJ1-5, with D unclear. This CDR3 region has 14 residues. V was cut by 3 bases and J by 0 bases, with 9 bases left in between. The V gene's germline CDR1 is SQVTM and CDR2 ANQGSEA. CDR3 in amino acids: CSVDDGNSNQPQHF. Here the CDR3 DNA reads TGCAGCGTTGACGACGGAAATAGCAATCAGCCCCAGCATTTT.

This clonotype was observed a handful of times. The V call is TRBV7-8, the J call TRBJ1-5; 7 bases agree with TRBD1. V lost 1 base, J lost 9 bases, and 9 bases stayed unmatched. Germline CDR1 reads SGHVS; CDR2 reads FQNEAQ. This CDR3 comprises 15 residues. CDR3 sequence (DNA): TGTGCCAGCAGCTTAGTCGCAGGGGGAAGACGGCCCCAGCATTTT. Translated, it gives CASSLVAGGRRPQHF.

This chain connects TRBV11-2 to TRBJ2-2; weak D call: TRBD2 (5 bases). CDR1 SGHAT and CDR2 FQNNGV come from the germline V gene. The CDR3 is made up of 16 amino acids. V was clipped by 5 bases and J by 1 base, with 14 bases between them. CDR3 nucleotide sequence: TGTGCCAGCAGCCCCCCCGGGGTCTGGAACACCGGGGAGCTGTTTTTT. It translates to CASSPPGVWNTGELFF.

This clonotype has a count of ten or more. The rearrangement joins TRBV12-3 or TRBV12-4 to TRBJ1-2; the D is unclear. Trimming shortened V by 3 bases and J by 2 bases, and 7 bases separated the two germline ends. The CDR3 has 13 amino acids. This CDR3 reads CASSFSANYGYTF. The CDR3 region has the DNA TGTGCCAGCAGTTTTTCTGCAAACTATGGCTACACCTTC.

This clonotype has a handful of counts. The chain is built from TRBV24-1 and TRBJ2-5; TRBD1 matches at 9 bases. CDR3 length: 15 residues. Trimming removed 4 bases from V and 4 bases from J; junction bases left unmatched: 6. Germline loops: CDR1 KGHDR, CDR2 SFDVKD. CDR3 residues: CATSDDRGFRETQYF. The DNA for the CDR3 is TGTGCCACCAGTGACGACAGGGGGTTTAGAGAGACCCAGTACTTC.